Below are 24 T cell receptor beta chains sequenced from a single sample in a study of shared clonotypes between healthy human individuals. Using immunoSEQ multiplex PCR, the repertoire was profiled, and TCRdb retains in-frame clones only, with some absent. Among 2 million to 2.5 million clones listed, about nine tenths were seen once. Sequencing input: naive CD4+ T cells from PBMCs. Subset of the sample: CD45RA+ positively selected. The receptors were sampled from a young man in good health. Some clones in this sample may be carry-over from other donors' samples.

This clone was seen just once. The J gene is TRBJ1-2, the V gene TRBV2; no firm D call. The CDR3 consists of 12 residues. The ends were cut back, 8 bases at V and 8 bases at J, with 15 bases in the middle. Germline CDR1 reads SNHLY; CDR2 reads FYNNEI. The CDR3 sequence: CASASEARGYTF. The CDR3 DNA reads TGTGCCAGCGCCTCCGAGGCGCGGGGCTACACCTTC.

This clone was seen a few times. The chain links TRBV29-1 to TRBJ1-1; D remains unclear. Trimming removed 6 bases from V and 1 base from J, with 12 bases in between. Germline loops: CDR1 SQVTM, CDR2 ANQGSEA. The CDR3 extends over 13 amino acids. The CDR3 spells CSVMPLTNTEAFF. The CDR3 DNA reads TGCAGCGTCATGCCACTCACGAACACTGAAGCTTTCTTT. The whole variable domain, filled in from reference TRBV29-1 and TRBJ1-1, reads SAVISQKPSRDICQRGTSLTIQCQVDSQVTMMFWYRQQPGQSLTLIATANQGSEATYESGFVIDKFPISRPNLTFSTLTVSNMSPEDSSIYLCSVMPLTNTEAFFGQGTRLTVV.

This chain connects TRBV28 to TRBJ2-1; tentative D call: TRBD1 (7 bases). The CDR3 spans 15 residues. The germline V and J ends were trimmed by 3 bases and 3 bases, with 12 bases remaining between them. In germline, CDR1 is MDHEN, CDR2 SYDVKM. As DNA, the CDR3 is TGTGCCAGCAGTTTGAGGCAGGGGGGCTACAATGAGCAGTTCTTC. Amino acids: CASSLRQGGYNEQFF.

The chain recombines TRBV2 with TRBJ1-5; D gene unclear. The ends were cut back, 5 bases at V and 0 bases at J, with 11 bases in the middle. The CDR3 contains 15 residues. Germline values: CDR1 SNHLY, CDR2 FYNNEI. CDR3 residues: CASSPEVNSNQPQHF. For the CDR3, the DNA is TGTGCCAGCAGTCCTGAGGTAAATAGCAATCAGCCCCAGCATTTT.

The chain uses TRBV2 and TRBJ2-3; no clear D gene. The CDR3 contains 13 residues. V was shortened by 4 bases and J by 4 bases, with 9 bases between the two germline ends. CDR1 is SNHLY and CDR2 is FYNNEI in the germline V gene. The CDR3 is CASSGRKSDTQYF. The CDR3 DNA sequence: TGTGCCAGCAGTGGGCGGAAGTCAGATACGCAGTATTTT.

The chain employs TRBV12-2 and TRBJ2-7; no DNA check was done on the table's D call, TRBD1. TRBV12-2 is given as a pseudogene. There are 17 residues in the CDR3. Here the CDR3 DNA reads TGTGCAAGTCGCGACCGGTCCCGACAGGGTTTTGTTGAGGAGCAGTACTTC. This codes for CASRDRSRQGFVEEQYF.

The chain links TRBV28 to TRBJ1-1; no reliable D call. Looked up from germline, CDR1 is MDHEN and CDR2 is SYDVKM. The CDR3 contains 16 residues. The V and J ends lost 7 bases and 0 bases respectively, with 18 bases between them. The CDR3 here is CASTPSLGIMNTEAFF. In DNA form, the CDR3 reads TGTGCCAGCACTCCCTCCTTGGGTATCATGAACACTGAAGCTTTCTTT.

CDR3 in DNA: TGTGCCAGCTCACCACTACAGGAGGGTAACGAGCAGTACTTC. Amino acids: CASSPLQEGNEQYF. The gene calls are TRBV18 and TRBJ2-7, with D perhaps matching TRBD2 (6 bases). There are 14 residues in the CDR3. The germline CDR1 and CDR2 sequences are KGHSH and LQKENI. Trimming removed 1 base at V and 5 bases at J, with 12 bases between.

CDR3 in amino acids: CASSYWRETQYF. CDR3 sequence (DNA): TGTGCCAGCAGTTACTGGAGGGAGACCCAGTACTTC. V and J are TRBV6-6 and TRBJ2-5; possible D gene TRBD2, 5 bases. CDR1 and CDR2 (germline): MNHNY, SVGAGI (reference sequence). The V gene lost 1 base and the J gene lost 5 bases, with 5 bases spanning the gap. The CDR3 sequence is 12 residues long.

The rearrangement joins TRBV6-1 to TRBJ2-7, with 7 positions matching TRBD1. Germline V gene lookup returns CDR1 MNHNS and CDR2 SASEGT. Unmatched junction bases numbered 4, after V lost 5 bases and J lost 0 bases. This CDR3 has 14 residues. The CDR3 sequence: CASSKGGSSYEQYF. CDR3 DNA sequence: TGTGCCAGCAGTAAAGGGGGCAGCTCCTACGAGCAGTACTTC.

The chain recombines TRBV5-1 with TRBJ2-2; either TRBD1 or TRBD2 may supply D (5 bases each). This CDR3 has 16 residues. Germline CDR1 and CDR2: SGHRS and YFSETQ. V lost 4 bases to trimming and J lost 8 bases, with 21 bases between them. The CDR3 nucleotides read TGCGCCAGCAGCCCCCGGGGCGCCCCTGAGGGAGGGGAGCTGTTTTTT. Protein: CASSPRGAPEGGELFF.

On this clone: Distinct nucleotide sequences in the sample also encode this CDR3. The CDR3 bases are TGTGCCAGCAGCTTGCGTGCAACTAATGAAAAACTGTTTTTT. It codes for CASSLRATNEKLFF. The chain joins TRBV5-4 to TRBJ1-4; D is uncertain. The CDR3 spans 14 residues. V was clipped by 1 base and J by 0 bases, with 4 bases between them. The germline CDR1 and CDR2 sequences are SGHNT and YYREEE (reference sequence).

The rearrangement links TRBV7-8 to TRBJ2-3; D unresolved. Germline V gene lookup returns CDR1 SGHVS and CDR2 FQNEAQ. The CDR3 is 14 amino acids. Trimming removed 1 base from V and 6 bases from J, with 11 bases in between. The CDR3 sequence: CASSLGPEVDTQYF. The CDR3 DNA follows: TGTGCCAGCAGCTTAGGACCAGAGGTGGATACGCAGTATTTT.

The V and J genes are TRBV15 and TRBJ1-1, with 7 bases fitting TRBD1. Trimming at V came to 8 bases and at J to 0 bases, leaving 12 bases not matched to a gene. The CDR3 is 16 amino acids. The V gene's germline CDR1 is LNHNV and CDR2 YYDKDF (reference sequence). In nucleotides, the CDR3 is TGTGCCACCTGGCCGGGGACAGCAAAGATGAACACTGAAGCTTTCTTT. Its protein is CATWPGTAKMNTEAFF.

In nucleotides, the CDR3 is TGTGCCAGCTCACGCCGACTAGCGGGAGGGTCGGATACGCAGTATTTT. It specifies CASSRRLAGGSDTQYF. V usage is TRBV18 and J usage is TRBJ2-3; 14 bases match TRBD2. The ends lost 4 bases at V and 6 bases at J; junction bases unmatched: 6. Germline V gives CDR1 KGHSH, CDR2 LQKENI. This CDR3 contains 16 residues. Full variable domain (remainder filled in from reference TRBV18 and TRBJ2-3): NAGVMQNPRHLVRRRGQEARLRCSPMKGHSHVYWYRQLPEEGLKFMVYLQKENIIDESGMPKERFSAEFPKEGPSILRIQQVVRGDSAAYFCASSRRLAGGSDTQYFGPGTRLTVL.

The chain carries TRBV4-1 and TRBJ1-2, with D possibly matching TRBD1 (6 bases). CDR3 length: 15 residues. Trimming pared 0 bases from V and 8 bases from J, leaving 16 bases between. Germline-derived CDR1 and CDR2 are MGHRA and YSYEKL. The CDR3 is CASSQDSRGMEGYTF. The CDR3 DNA sequence: TGCGCCAGCAGCCAAGATTCCAGGGGTATGGAAGGCTACACCTTC.

The chain links TRBV5-6 to TRBJ2-1; perhaps TRBD2 as D (7 bases). Germline V gene lookup returns CDR1 SGHDT and CDR2 YYEEEE. The length of the CDR3 is 16 residues. Trimming shortened V by 0 bases and J by 4 bases, and 14 bases separated the two germline ends. The CDR3 sequence is CASSLVGASGYNEQFF. The CDR3 DNA follows: TGTGCCAGCAGCTTGGTGGGGGCTAGCGGTTACAATGAGCAGTTCTTC.

This clone has a single count. The chain has TRBV5-1 and TRBJ1-4; no firm D call. The CDR3 runs to 14 residues. V was trimmed by 0 bases and J by 7 bases, leaving 10 bases between them. Germline V gene data show CDR1 as SGHRS and CDR2 as YFSETQ. The CDR3 DNA is TGCGCCAGCAGCTTGGGGGGAGGACTTGAAAAACTGTTTTTT. Residues: CASSLGGGLEKLFF.

Details on this clone: Other nucleotide sequences in the sample specify the same CDR3. V and J are TRBV15 and TRBJ1-5, with TRBD1 as a possible D gene (6 bases). Germline assignment: CDR1 LNHNV and CDR2 YYDKDF (reference sequence). The CDR3 contains 14 residues. V lost 1 base and J 3 bases, leaving 7 bases between the germline ends. CDR3: CATSRGQDNQPQHF. In DNA, the CDR3 is TGTGCCACCAGCAGAGGACAGGACAATCAGCCCCAGCATTTT.

V gene TRBV7-3 combines with J gene TRBJ2-2, with TRBD2 as a possible D gene (5 bases). Trimming took 5 bases from V and 0 from J, leaving 13 bases between them. CDR3 length: 16 residues. Germline V gene data show CDR1 as SGHTA and CDR2 as FQGTGA. The CDR3 DNA is TGTGCCAGCAGCCAGACCGAACTAGCGAACACCGGGGAGCTGTTTTTT. It encodes CASSQTELANTGELFF.

V is TRBV6-1 and J is TRBJ1-2; no reliable D call. Germline assignment: CDR1 MNHNS and CDR2 SASEGT. This CDR3 has 15 amino acids. Trimming removed 2 bases at V and 8 bases at J, with 18 bases between. The DNA for the CDR3 is TGTGCCAGCAGTGAAAGGGTTGGCGTGTTCATCGGCTACACCTTC. Residues: CASSERVGVFIGYTF.

The rearrangement links TRBV28 to TRBJ1-5; weak D call: TRBD1 (6 bases). Deletions cut 8 bases from V and 7 bases from J, with 21 bases between. The CDR3 consists of 15 residues. Germline assignment: CDR1 MDHEN and CDR2 SYDVKM. The CDR3 protein is CASGKTGRGGQPQHF. CDR3 coding DNA: TGTGCCAGCGGAAAAACAGGGAGGGGCGGGCAGCCCCAGCATTTT.

This sequence joins TRBV6-5 and TRBJ1-2; no firm D call. From germline, CDR1 is MNHEY and CDR2 SVGAGI. The length of the CDR3 is 13 residues. V was cut by 7 bases and J by 6 bases, with 15 bases left in between. CDR3 nucleotide sequence: TGTGCCAGCAACCGCCAAGGTGGTAATGGCTACACCTTC. Protein product: CASNRQGGNGYTF.

This chain uses TRBV2 with TRBJ2-4, with TRBD1 matching 7 bases. The CDR3 is made up of 17 amino acids. The junction had 13 bases not matched to a gene; V was cut back by 8 bases and J by 0 bases. Germline V gene lookup returns CDR1 SNHLY and CDR2 FYNNEI. CDR3 DNA sequence: TGTGCCAGCCGGCAGACAGGGATTCAGGTAGCCAAAAACATTCAGTACTTC. Residues: CASRQTGIQVAKNIQYF.